Below, one T cell receptor beta chain is given with its context. Its target is not known. Stable disease denoted Graves' hyperthyroidism without ophthalmopathy progression within 18 months. Subjects aged 18 to 65 presented with newly diagnosed hyperthyroidism of less than 2 months' duration. Researchers took RNA transcripts and amplified the TCR beta CDR3 regions from them. A set of HTBI primers served as the primers for a first-round RT-PCR of the TCR CDR3. Via MiXCR, TCRdb re-called the multiplex PCR reads, giving one row per CDR3 protein. Of just over 550,000 distinct CDR3 sequences listed, roughly 50% are singletons. The sample comes from a study of T cells in Graves' hyperthyroidism and ophthalmopathy. Study-level points and caveats: Before onset, by a median of about six months, the model predicted ophthalmopathy.

The TCR sequence derives from a woman between 18 and 30 years old with Graves' hyperthyroidism. Input material: peripheral blood or thyroid tissue (not recorded which).

The DNA of the CDR3 is TGCAGCGTTGGAGAAGACCGGGACAGGCCGTTCTCCGGGGCCAACGTCCTGACTTTC. It yields the protein CSVGEDRDRPFSGANVLTF. The chain has TRBV29-1 and TRBJ2-6; 8 bases are a match to TRBD1. Germline V lookup: CDR1 SQVTM, CDR2 ANQGSEA. J lost 4 bases, V lost 4 bases, and 18 bases had no gene match. This CDR3 is built from 19 residues.